What follows describes a single T cell receptor beta chain. Its cognate antigen is unknown. The sample holds other DNA sequences that translate to the same CDR3. This entry comes from a study of cytomegalovirus exposure and HLA in healthy donors. On the study more broadly: Of the donors genotyped, a few hundred in all, 65% to 90% fell in the Caucasian-associated ancestry cluster.

The study's findings and limits: A further, later analysis showed that HLA-associated TCR beta chains (compared with equally common others) were more clonally expanded. Earlier analysis yielded a pattern in which most TCR beta V segments were productive about 90% or about 30% of the time.

A multiplex PCR was run with 60 Vbeta primers and 13 Jbeta primers. Generated by immunoSEQ multiplex PCR, the TCRdb table keeps only in-frame clones and is missing some. The table includes some 150,000 clones, more than 75% detected once. This CDR3 is built from 12 residues. Germline V lookup: CDR1 SQVTM, CDR2 ANQGSEA. The ends were cut back, 4 bases at V and 4 bases at J, with 8 bases in the middle. The sample consisted of PBMCs. The origin of this receptor is a man between 18 and 35 years old in good health and CMV-seropositive. The chain links TRBV29-1 to TRBJ1-5, with D perhaps TRBD1 (5 bases). As DNA, the CDR3 is TGCAGCGTTGGGCAGGGTAATCAGCCCCAGCATTTT. It is translated as CSVGQGNQPQHF. Using reference TRBV29-1 and TRBJ1-5 for the parts outside the CDR3, the full variable domain is SAVISQKPSRDICQRGTSLTIQCQVDSQVTMMFWYRQQPGQSLTLIATANQGSEATYESGFVIDKFPISRPNLTFSTLTVSNMSPEDSSIYLCSVGQGNQPQHFGDGTRLSIL.